The text below deals with one T cell receptor beta chain. This entry comes from a study of T cells after yellow fever vaccination. Study-wide background: Each low-cell-number fraction was prepared by means of SMART-Seq v4 Ultra Low Input.

Germline CDR1 is LGHNA and CDR2 is YSLEER. Germline trimming cut 1 base from V and 6 bases from J; bases unmatched to any gene: 9. The CDR3 spans 17 residues. TCRdb analysed the 5' RACE reads with MiXCR anew, one entry per CDR3 protein. The sample consists of more than 350,000 distinct CDR3 sequences, around a tenth of them appearing once. V is TRBV4-3 and J is TRBJ2-3, with 11 nucleotides matching TRBD2. Sequences were derived from PBMCs, sampled on the day of the first yellow fever vaccination. This clonotype originated in a man aged 18-30 years who received the YFV17D yellow fever vaccine. CDR3 DNA sequence: TGCGCCAGCAGCCAAGGGGGTAGCGGGGGGGCCTGGGATACGCAGTATTTT. Its translation: CASSQGGSGGAWDTQYF.